One and the same sample provided the 29 T cell receptor beta chains below, sequenced in a study of shared clonotypes between healthy human individuals. Using immunoSEQ multiplex PCR, the repertoire was profiled, and TCRdb retains in-frame clones only, with some absent. Among millions of clones listed, roughly 94% were seen once. The sequencing input was naive CD4+ T cells sorted from blood. As to subset: CD45RA+ positively selected. The receptors were gathered from a man younger than 30 in good health.

The V gene is TRBV28, the J gene TRBJ1-6; 9 nucleotides line up with TRBD1. This CDR3 is built from 14 residues. Germline V CDR1 and CDR2: MDHEN, SYDVKM. J gave up 10 bases and V 6 bases, and 7 bases lay outside the gene matches. The CDR3 sequence: CASRGDRVESPLHF. The CDR3 nucleotides are TGTGCCAGCAGGGGGGACAGGGTAGAGTCACCCCTCCACTTT.

Concerning this clone itself: Other DNA variants within this sample encode the same CDR3. The chain links TRBV19 to TRBJ1-1; D possibly corresponds to TRBD1 (6 bases). CDR1 is LNHDA and CDR2 is SQIVND in the germline V gene (reference sequence). V was trimmed by 5 bases and J by 0 bases, leaving 7 bases between them. This CDR3 region has 13 residues. The CDR3: CASSPGVNTEAFF. As DNA, the CDR3 is TGTGCCAGTAGTCCAGGGGTGAACACTGAAGCTTTCTTT. Based on the CDR3 plus reference TRBV19 and TRBJ1-1, the full variable domain is DGGITQSPKYLFRKEGQNVTLSCEQNLNHDAMYWYRQDPGQGLRLIYYSQIVNDFQKGDIAEGYSVSREKKESFPLTVTSAQKNPTAFYLCASSPGVNTEAFFGQGTRLTVV.

Notes on this clone: Different DNA sequences within this sample yield the same CDR3. The CDR3 coding sequence is TGTGCCATCAGTGAGTCGGGGGCGGAGACCCAGTACTTC. Protein product: CAISESGAETQYF. The chain is built from TRBV10-3 and TRBJ2-5, with TRBD1 as a possible D gene (6 bases). Germline values: CDR1 ENHRY, CDR2 SYGVKD. Trimming removed 0 bases from V and 5 bases from J, with 7 bases in between. This CDR3 comprises 13 residues.

Notes on this clone: The same CDR3 is also encoded by other DNA sequences in this sample. The V gene is TRBV30, the J gene TRBJ2-7; D ambiguous. The CDR3 is 11 residues long. V was pared by 5 bases and J by 2 bases, with 7 bases between. Germline V gives CDR1 GTSNPN, CDR2 SVGIG (reference sequence). The CDR3 region has the DNA TGTGCCTGGTCAAGTACCTACGAGCAGTACTTC. It codes for CAWSSTYEQYF.

The chain couples TRBV7-9 to TRBJ2-7; 7 nucleotides align to TRBD2. The length of the CDR3 is 15 residues. The germline V gene has CDR1 SEHNR and CDR2 FQNEAQ (reference sequence). The trim removed 5 bases at V and 2 bases at J, leaving 9 bases unmatched. CDR3 region: CASSTRGAGAYEQYF. CDR3 nucleotides: TGTGCCAGCAGCACGAGAGGGGCGGGAGCCTACGAGCAGTACTTC.

The chain is built from TRBV9 and TRBJ2-5; 8 nucleotides line up with TRBD2. CDR1 and CDR2 from the germline V gene are SGDLS and YYNGEE. V lost 3 bases and J lost 1; bases outside the gene matches: 5. This CDR3 region has 15 residues. The CDR3, as DNA: TGTGCCAGCAGCGCGGGACTAGTCTCCCAAGAGACCCAGTACTTC. Protein: CASSAGLVSQETQYF.

This chain joins TRBV30 and TRBJ1-4, with 7 bases aligning to TRBD1. This CDR3 contains 14 residues. Germline values: CDR1 GTSNPN, CDR2 SVGIG (reference sequence). V shed 5 bases, J shed 4 bases, and the junction held 7 bases outside the gene matches. CDR3 protein: CAWVKTGFNEKLFF. Written as DNA, the CDR3 is TGTGCCTGGGTTAAGACAGGGTTTAATGAAAAACTGTTTTTT.

A few counts support this clone. Other nucleotide sequences in the sample specify the same CDR3. The chain has TRBV5-1 and TRBJ2-7; no definite D call. Trimming shortened V by 0 bases and J by 3 bases, and 7 bases separated the two germline ends. The CDR3 extends over 13 amino acids. Germline V gives CDR1 SGHRS, CDR2 YFSETQ. In DNA form, the CDR3 reads TGCGCCAGCAGCTTGGAAGGCTACTACGAGCAGTACTTC. Amino acid sequence: CASSLEGYYEQYF. The full variable domain, in which reference TRBV5-1 and TRBJ2-7 provide the parts outside the CDR3, is KAGVTQTPRYLIKTRGQQVTLSCSPISGHRSVSWYQQTPGQGLQFLFEYFSETQRNKGNFPGRFSGRQFSNSRSEMNVSTLELGDSALYLCASSLEGYYEQYFGPGTRLTVT.

This chain connects TRBV2 to TRBJ1-5; D is uncertain. The CDR3 sequence is 13 residues long. Germline V gene lookup returns CDR1 SNHLY and CDR2 FYNNEI. V lost 3 bases and J 6 bases, leaving 9 bases between the germline ends. Here the CDR3 reads CASSEDAGQPQHF. CDR3 bases: TGTGCCAGCAGTGAGGATGCGGGTCAGCCCCAGCATTTT.

The CDR3 region has the DNA TGTGCCTGGAGTGTAGGCCGGACTAGCACTAGCACAGATACGCAGTATTTT. Amino acids: CAWSVGRTSTSTDTQYF. The genes are TRBV30 and TRBJ2-3; 8 bases line up with TRBD2. In germline, CDR1 is GTSNPN, CDR2 SVGIG (reference sequence). The CDR3 runs to 17 residues. Trimming cost V 0 bases and J 0 bases; bases outside gene matches: 8.

The chain is built from TRBV30 and TRBJ1-2; maybe TRBD1 (6 bases). The length of the CDR3 is 18 residues. V lost 6 bases and J lost 0, with 26 bases in between. CDR1 GTSNPN and CDR2 SVGIG come from the germline V gene (reference sequence). CDR3 bases: TGTGCCTGCCCCACCCGATACCCCGGACAGTCCGCTAACTATGGCTACACCTTC. This gives the protein CACPTRYPGQSANYGYTF.

The CDR3: CASSLRTSGGSKQYF. The DNA for the CDR3 is TGTGCCAGCAGCCTTCGGACTAGCGGGGGGTCGAAGCAGTACTTC. The chain couples TRBV5-6 to TRBJ2-7; 14 bases are shared with TRBD2. The length of the CDR3 is 15 residues. V lost 4 bases and J lost 8; bases outside the gene matches: 8. CDR1 and CDR2 (germline): SGHDT, YYEEEE. The complete variable domain, with remaining parts taken from reference TRBV5-6 and TRBJ2-7, reads DAGVTQSPTHLIKTRGQQVTLRCSPKSGHDTVSWYQQALGQGPQFIFQYYEEEERQRGNFPDRFSGHQFPNYSSELNVNALLLGDSALYLCASSLRTSGGSKQYFGPGTRLTVT.

This chain connects TRBV11-3 to TRBJ2-5; TRBD2 might be the D (5 bases). This CDR3 is 13 amino acids long. Germline loops: CDR1 SGHNT, CDR2 YENEEA. V was trimmed by 4 bases and J by 2 bases, leaving 8 bases between them. The DNA of the CDR3 is TGTGCCAGCAGCTCGGGGTGGCAAGAGACCCAGTACTTC. Amino acids: CASSSGWQETQYF.

Concerning this clone: Distinct nucleotide sequences in the sample also encode this CDR3. The chain links TRBV9 to TRBJ1-2, with no clear D. Germline V gives CDR1 SGDLS, CDR2 YYNGEE. The CDR3 has 12 amino acids. The ends were cut back, 4 bases at V and 2 bases at J, with 6 bases in the middle. The CDR3 DNA is TGTGCCAGCAGCCGAGAGAACTATGGCTACACCTTC. Its translation: CASSRENYGYTF.

As regards this clone: This same CDR3 is encoded by further DNA sequences in the sample. This rearrangement joins TRBV5-1 to TRBJ1-1; 7 bases are shared with TRBD1. Germline CDR1 is SGHRS and CDR2 is YFSETQ. The CDR3 is 11 residues long. The V and J ends lost 4 bases and 8 bases, in that order; junction bases with no gene match: 2. CDR3 in amino acids: CASSLGQEAFF. The CDR3 nucleotides read TGCGCCAGCAGCCTGGGACAGGAAGCTTTCTTT.

The rearrangement links TRBV18 to TRBJ2-2; D gene ambiguous. CDR3 length: 16 amino acids. Germline V gives CDR1 KGHSH, CDR2 LQKENI. With 1 base removed from V and 4 bases from J, the gap between germline ends came to 13 bases. This CDR3 reads CASSPLGSGTTGELFF. The DNA of the CDR3 is TGTGCCAGCTCACCACTGGGCTCGGGTACCACCGGGGAGCTGTTTTTT.

The V gene is TRBV4-2, the J gene TRBJ2-3; possible D gene TRBD2, 5 bases. The CDR3 totals 16 residues. Per germline, CDR1 LGHNA and CDR2 YNFKEQ. Trimming removed 0 bases at V and 2 bases at J, with 12 bases between. The CDR3 spells CASSQDRASPTDTQYF. In nucleotides, the CDR3 is TGTGCCAGCAGCCAAGATCGGGCTAGCCCCACAGATACGCAGTATTTT.

For the CDR3, the DNA is TGTGCCAGCAGTTTAACCCTGAATCTCCGACAGGGCTACACCTTC. Amino acid sequence: CASSLTLNLRQGYTF. This chain links TRBV27 with TRBJ1-2, with D possibly TRBD1 on 5 matching bases. From germline, CDR1 is MNHEY and CDR2 SMNVEV (reference sequence). The CDR3 has 15 residues. Trimming took 2 bases from V and 8 from J, leaving 18 bases between them.

The chain recombines TRBV6-1 with TRBJ1-4; 10 bases match TRBD1. The junction had 5 bases not matched to a gene; V was cut back by 5 bases and J by 8 bases. Germline V gives CDR1 MNHNS, CDR2 SASEGT. The CDR3 sequence is 14 residues long. This chain's CDR3 is CASSPGQGREKLFF. The CDR3, as DNA: TGTGCCAGCAGTCCGGGACAGGGGAGGGAAAAACTGTTTTTT.

A note on this clone: The sample has other DNA sequences that encode this CDR3 too. This rearrangement joins TRBV6-5 to TRBJ2-1; D possibly corresponds to TRBD1 (6 bases). V lost 4 bases and J lost 9, with 13 bases in between. The germline V gene encodes CDR1 MNHEY and CDR2 SVGAGI. The CDR3 runs to 13 residues. The CDR3 loop reads CASSLQGLSEQFF. The CDR3 DNA reads as TGTGCCAGCAGTTTACAGGGTCTAAGTGAGCAGTTCTTC.

The chain combines TRBV27 with TRBJ1-2; 8 bases line up with TRBD1. Unmatched junction bases numbered 12, after V lost 4 bases and J lost 8 bases. The CDR3 has 15 amino acids. Germline loops: CDR1 MNHEY, CDR2 SMNVEV (reference sequence). The CDR3 DNA follows: TGTGCCAGCAGTTCTGATCCGGACAGGGTGGGAGGCTACACCTTC. This codes for CASSSDPDRVGGYTF.

The gene calls are TRBV5-1 and TRBJ2-7; possibly TRBD1 for D (6 bases). V was clipped by 4 bases and J by 0 bases, with 17 bases between them. This CDR3 is built from 16 residues. Germline CDR1 is SGHRS and CDR2 is YFSETQ. The CDR3 loop reads CASSTGMGANSYEQYF. The CDR3 bases are TGCGCCAGCAGCACTGGTATGGGGGCGAACTCCTACGAGCAGTACTTC.

V is TRBV7-2 and J is TRBJ2-1; TRBD2 matches 7 bases. Per the germline V gene, CDR1 is SGHTA and CDR2 is FQGNSA. V shed 2 bases, J shed 7 bases, and the junction held 8 bases outside the gene matches. CDR3 size: 15 residues. CDR3: CASSLSAGSKNEQFF. CDR3 nucleotides: TGTGCCAGCAGCTTATCAGCGGGATCGAAAAATGAGCAGTTCTTC.

V is TRBV7-8 and J is TRBJ2-3, with D unresolved. V was trimmed by 5 bases and J by 1 base, leaving 10 bases between them. There are 14 residues in the CDR3. The germline CDR1 and CDR2 sequences are SGHVS and FQNEAQ. CDR3 amino acids: CASSIGLRTDTQYF. CDR3 DNA: TGTGCCAGCAGCATCGGGCTGCGCACAGATACGCAGTATTTT.

This clone was picked up one time. The gene calls are TRBV9 and TRBJ1-1, with TRBD1 matching 7 bases. Germline V gives CDR1 SGDLS, CDR2 YYNGEE. Trimming cost V 4 bases and J 0 bases; bases outside gene matches: 3. The CDR3 covers 14 residues. This CDR3 reads CASSYQGVNTEAFF. CDR3 nucleotide sequence: TGTGCCAGCAGCTACCAGGGGGTGAACACTGAAGCTTTCTTT.

Concerning this clone: This CDR3 is also generated by other DNA sequences in the sample. V gene TRBV5-1 combines with J gene TRBJ1-2; perhaps TRBD1 as D (6 bases). The CDR3 runs to 14 residues. From germline, CDR1 is SGHRS and CDR2 YFSETQ. Trimming shortened V by 0 bases and J by 3 bases, and 9 bases separated the two germline ends. This chain's CDR3 is CASSLDRADYGYTF. The CDR3 DNA follows: TGCGCCAGCAGCTTGGACAGGGCGGACTATGGCTACACCTTC.

This rearrangement joins TRBV13 to TRBJ2-7; 9 bases fit TRBD2. The V gene's germline CDR1 is PRHDT and CDR2 FYEKMQ (reference sequence). The V and J ends lost 4 bases and 0 bases, in that order; junction bases with no gene match: 16. The CDR3 is 19 amino acids. The chain's CDR3 is CASSSASHRTSVSSYEQYF. The CDR3 DNA reads TGTGCCAGCAGCTCTGCCAGTCACCGGACTAGCGTGAGCTCCTACGAGCAGTACTTC.

The chain has TRBV6-1 and TRBJ2-3, with D possibly matching TRBD2 (5 bases). This CDR3 comprises 13 residues. CDR1 and CDR2 from the germline V gene are MNHNS and SASEGT. V was clipped by 8 bases and J by 4 bases, with 13 bases between them. The CDR3 region has the DNA TGTGCCAGCCGGAGGCATCTGGCAGATACGCAGTATTTT. As protein: CASRRHLADTQYF.

The V call is TRBV29-1, the J call TRBJ1-4; 7 bases are a match to TRBD1. Per germline, CDR1 SQVTM and CDR2 ANQGSEA. There are 12 residues in the CDR3. V shed 7 bases and J 5 bases; nucleotides not matched to a gene: 4. The CDR3 region is CSEGTENEKLFF. In DNA form, the CDR3 reads TGCAGCGAAGGGACAGAAAATGAAAAACTGTTTTTT.